This entry concerns a single T cell receptor beta chain. This sample was taken from a study of shared clonotypes between healthy human individuals. The table came from immunoSEQ multiplex PCR; TCRdb's copy has only in-frame clones and leaves some out. The repertoire holds hundreds of thousands of clones, around four fifths seen once, with around 1.7% in the top ten. Sequenced sample: memory CD4+ T cells sorted from blood. As to subset: CD45RA-negative fraction. The source is a woman aged 25 to 39 in good health.

CDR3 nucleotides: TGTGCCAGCAGCTTGTCCAGGGATACGCAGTATTTT. Residues: CASSLSRDTQYF. J is TRBJ2-3 and V is TRBV5-5; D not certain. This CDR3 is 12 amino acids long. Germline CDR1 SGHKS, CDR2 YYEKEE (reference sequence). Trimming left V 1 base short and J 6 bases short, with 6 bases between. Full variable domain (missing parts from reference TRBV5-5 and TRBJ2-3): DAGVTQSPTHLIKTRGQQVTLRCSPISGHKSVSWYQQVLGQGPQFIFQYYEKEERGRGNFPDRFSARQFPNYSSELNVNALLLGDSALYLCASSLSRDTQYFGPGTRLTVL.